Following are 10 T cell receptor beta chains from one sample sequenced in a study of blood T cell repertoires in COVID-19. Sequenced by immunoSEQ multiplex PCR; TCRdb stores in-frame clones only, minus some. The sample lists 140,000 or so clones, around 90% seen once, with 10% in the top ten. Sequencing was performed on peripheral blood. These receptors all stem from a man between 60 and 70 years old with active or convalescent COVID-19.

The genes are TRBV24-1 and TRBJ2-3; TRBD2 matches 14 bases. The CDR3 consists of 17 residues. The junction had 2 bases not matched to a gene; V was cut back by 0 bases and J by 4 bases. CDR1 is KGHDR and CDR2 is SFDVKD in the germline V gene. CDR3 loop: CATSDLGTSGRPDTQYF. The CDR3 DNA is TGTGCCACCAGTGATTTGGGGACTAGCGGGAGACCAGATACGCAGTATTTT.

The J gene is TRBJ2-3, the V gene TRBV7-2, with 13 bases matching TRBD2. The CDR3 covers 16 residues. V dropped 1 base and J dropped 7; count of bases not matched to a gene: 5. Germline lookup yields CDR1 SGHTA and CDR2 FQGNSA. CDR3: CASSLGLAGGVNTQYF. In DNA, the CDR3 is TGTGCCAGCAGCTTAGGACTAGCGGGAGGTGTGAATACGCAGTATTTT.

This clone was observed a single time. The rearrangement uses TRBV7-9 and TRBJ1-5; 7 bases are a match to TRBD1. With V trimmed by 3 bases and J by 16 bases, 9 bases remained unmatched. From germline, CDR1 is SEHNR and CDR2 FQNEAQ (reference sequence). There are 12 residues in the CDR3. The CDR3 nucleotides are TGTGCCAGCAGCTTGGACGGGACAGACTTACATTTT. Its translation is CASSLDGTDLHF.

V gene TRBV5-6 combines with J gene TRBJ1-6; possibly TRBD1 for D (5 bases). V lost 4 bases, J lost 14 bases, and 19 bases lay in between. The CDR3 length is 14 residues. Germline lookup yields CDR1 SGHDT and CDR2 YYEEEE. The DNA of the CDR3 is TGTGCCAGCAGCGCCGCAGGGTGGGCCTTCGCCCTCCACTTT. Its translation is CASSAAGWAFALHF. Drawing the rest from reference TRBV5-6 and TRBJ1-6, the complete variable domain is DAGVTQSPTHLIKTRGQQVTLRCSPKSGHDTVSWYQQALGQGPQFIFQYYEEEERQRGNFPDRFSGHQFPNYSSELNVNALLLGDSALYLCASSAAGWAFALHFGNGTRLTVT.

The V and J genes are TRBV27 and TRBJ1-2; 8 bases agree with TRBD1. With V trimmed by 6 bases and J by 6 bases, 12 bases remained unmatched. The CDR3 loop spans 15 amino acids. Germline loops: CDR1 MNHEY, CDR2 SMNVEV (reference sequence). This chain's CDR3 is CASRKGDRGSDGYTF. The DNA of the CDR3 is TGTGCCAGCAGAAAGGGCGACAGGGGTTCAGATGGCTACACCTTC.

Of note for this clone: At one boundary the junction diverges from the germline segment, which might be a read error. In DNA, the CDR3 is TGTGCCAGCAGTGAATGGACAGTCAATAAGCAGTTCTTC. The encoded protein is CASSEWTVNKQFF. The chain links TRBV25-1 to TRBJ2-1; maybe TRBD1 (6 bases). CDR1 and CDR2 (germline): MGHDK, SYGVNS. This CDR3 has 13 amino acids.

The chain carries TRBV29-1 and TRBJ2-1; perhaps TRBD1 as D (6 bases). The germline V gene has CDR1 SQVTM and CDR2 ANQGSEA. The CDR3 extends over 12 amino acids. Trimming removed 7 bases at V and 6 bases at J, with 13 bases between. The CDR3 loop is CSAQTGPNEQFF. Written as DNA, the CDR3 is TGCAGCGCCCAAACAGGGCCCAATGAGCAGTTCTTC.

This sequence joins TRBV18 and TRBJ2-2; D is possibly TRBD1 (6 bases). V lost 6 bases and J 2 bases, leaving 16 bases between the germline ends. Germline CDR1 is KGHSH and CDR2 is LQKENI. This CDR3 region has 16 residues. The CDR3, as DNA: TGTGCCAGCTCGGGAACGGGGACACTTAACACCGGGGAGCTGTTTTTT. Amino acid sequence: CASSGTGTLNTGELFF. Full variable domain (remainder filled in from reference TRBV18 and TRBJ2-2): NAGVMQNPRHLVRRRGQEARLRCSPMKGHSHVYWYRQLPEEGLKFMVYLQKENIIDESGMPKERFSAEFPKEGPSILRIQQVVRGDSAAYFCASSGTGTLNTGELFFGEGSRLTVL.

The chain has TRBV6-6 and TRBJ2-7, with a weak D call TRBD2 (6 bases). The CDR3 runs to 15 residues. V lost 6 bases and J 3 bases, leaving 18 bases between the germline ends. In germline, CDR1 is MNHNY, CDR2 SVGAGI (reference sequence). CDR3 in amino acids: CASSPPERRDYEQYF. Here the CDR3 DNA reads TGTGCCAGCAGCCCCCCGGAGCGGAGGGACTACGAGCAGTACTTC.

The gene calls are TRBV5-1 and TRBJ2-5, with D tentatively TRBD2 (6 bases). CDR1 SGHRS and CDR2 YFSETQ come from the germline V gene. The V end lost 5 bases, the J end lost 2 bases, and 13 bases lay between the germline ends. CDR3 length equals 14 residues. The CDR3 nucleotides read TGCGCCAGCAGTCCGGGACTGCAGCAAGAGACCCAGTACTTC. It translates to CASSPGLQQETQYF.